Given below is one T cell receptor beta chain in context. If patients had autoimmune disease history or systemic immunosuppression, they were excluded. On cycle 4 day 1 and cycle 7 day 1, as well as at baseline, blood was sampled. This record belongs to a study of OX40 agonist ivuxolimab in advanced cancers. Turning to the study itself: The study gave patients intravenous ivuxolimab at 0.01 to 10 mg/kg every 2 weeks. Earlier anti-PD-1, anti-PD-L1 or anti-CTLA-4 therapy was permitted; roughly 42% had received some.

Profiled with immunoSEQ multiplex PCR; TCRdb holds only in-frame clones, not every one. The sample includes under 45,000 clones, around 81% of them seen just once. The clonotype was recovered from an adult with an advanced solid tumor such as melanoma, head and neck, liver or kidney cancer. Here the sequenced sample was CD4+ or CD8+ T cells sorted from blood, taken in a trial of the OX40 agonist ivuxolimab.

The CDR3 nucleotides are TGTGCCAGCAGCCCGGGGACGGGACTGGGGACCCAGTACTTC. Protein: CASSPGTGLGTQYF. V gene TRBV5-8 combines with J gene TRBJ2-5; tentatively, D is TRBD2 (6 bases). Germline values: CDR1 SGHTS, CDR2 YDEGEE. This CDR3 has 14 residues. V lost 4 bases and J 7 bases, leaving 17 bases between the germline ends.